The 2 T cell receptor beta chains presented below share a single source sample, sequenced in a study of cytomegalovirus exposure and HLA in healthy donors. Primers for the PCR totalled 60 Vbeta and 13 Jbeta. The repertoire was sequenced with immunoSEQ multiplex PCR; TCRdb's copy has only in-frame clones and lacks some. Of about 95,000 clones listed, around 79% are singletons. The sequencing sample was made of PBMCs. These TCRs come from a woman aged 40 to 50 in good health and CMV-seronegative.

V and J are TRBV18 and TRBJ1-2; 7 positions match TRBD1. This CDR3 has 16 residues. J gave up 7 bases and V 0 bases, and 11 bases lay outside the gene matches. Germline-derived CDR1 and CDR2 are KGHSH and LQKENI. The CDR3 reads CASSPPSVTGLGGYTF. The CDR3 nucleotides are TGTGCCAGCTCACCACCGTCCGTGACAGGGTTAGGTGGCTACACCTTC.

The J gene is TRBJ2-7, the V gene TRBV6-1; D is possibly TRBD1 (6 bases). The germline CDR1 and CDR2 sequences are MNHNS and SASEGT. V was pared by 7 bases and J by 4 bases, with 17 bases between. CDR3 length equals 14 residues. CDR3 residues: CASNALGATYEQYF. CDR3 sequence (DNA): TGTGCCAGCAATGCCCTGGGGGCGACTTACGAGCAGTACTTC.